This TCR beta chain was identified during a study of T cell repertoires in cytomegalovirus infection (dated by TCRdb to between 2017 and 2020). Regarding the complete study: The HLA type of each donor mattered for the analysis, because public TCR beta signatures pointed to carriage of CMV infection along with the matching HLA type.

Sequencing was performed on an Illumina HiSeq 1500. TCRdb itself trimmed the public reads at Q25 with fastp, ran MiXCR and retained productive beta chains. Identical CDR3 proteins give one entry, which carries the most common genes and DNA. Within this sample are some 680,000 distinct CDR3 sequences, with about 40% of them counted one time only. The top ten clones comprise roughly 2.8% of the sample. The germline V gene specifies SGHVS as CDR1 and FNYEAQ as CDR2. The CDR3 runs 14 residues from the cysteine to the phenylalanine. Only CDR3 DNA remains: 42 bases, in frame from the first base. For this chain, trimming is 6 bases at the V end and 2 bases at the J end, and the number of junction bases without a gene match is 5. This clonotype was observed at least ten times. Its cognate antigen has yet to be identified. No base quality values were provided; no much bigger clone lies one nucleotide off. Study-wide conclusions, independent of this receptor: Cumulative frequency of public TCR beta family members discriminated carriers of CMV infection plus the relevant HLA type in this cohort and an independent 352-donor cohort. The ex vivo response was dominated by HLA-C-restricted CMV-specific TCR beta clonotypes, which also provided the single most frequent clonotype in two of eight donors.

The rearranged chain carries TRBV7-6 and TRBJ1-1, with 8 bases aligning to TRBD1. This TCR derives from a human donor in good health (CMV status not recorded). Some clones in this sample may be carry-over from other donors' samples. Sequencing used PBMCs. Read as DNA, the sequence is TGTGCCAGCAGACTTGGACAGGGAAACACTGAAGCTTTCTTT. This yields the protein CASRLGQGNTEAFF.